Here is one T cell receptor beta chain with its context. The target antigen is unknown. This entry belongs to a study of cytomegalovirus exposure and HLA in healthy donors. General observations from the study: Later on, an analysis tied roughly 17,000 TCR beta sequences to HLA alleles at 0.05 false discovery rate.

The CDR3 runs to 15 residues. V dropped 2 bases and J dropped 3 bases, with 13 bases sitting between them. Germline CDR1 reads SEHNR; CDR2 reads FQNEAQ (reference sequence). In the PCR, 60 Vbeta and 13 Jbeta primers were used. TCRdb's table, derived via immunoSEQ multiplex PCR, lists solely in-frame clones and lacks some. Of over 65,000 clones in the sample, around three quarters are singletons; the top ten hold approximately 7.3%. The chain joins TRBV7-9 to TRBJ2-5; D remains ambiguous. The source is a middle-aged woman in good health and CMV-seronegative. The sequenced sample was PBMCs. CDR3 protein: CASSLSGGFEETQYF. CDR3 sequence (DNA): TGTGCCAGCAGCTTATCGGGTGGGTTTGAAGAGACCCAGTACTTC. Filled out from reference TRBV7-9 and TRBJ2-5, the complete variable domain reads DTGVSQNPRHKITKRGQNVTFRCDPISEHNRLYWYRQTLGQGPEFLTYFQNEAQLEKSRLLSDRFSAERPKGSFSTLEIQRTEQGDSAMYLCASSLSGGFEETQYFGPGTRLLVL.